This T cell receptor (beta chain) was profiled in a study of breast tumors, draining lymph nodes, adjacent tissues. Breast cancer patients provided tissue from their axillary draining lymph nodes. The table lists this clonotype with a count of one. The antigen is undetermined. TCRdb reprocessed the multiplex PCR reads via MiXCR and lists one record per CDR3 protein. Here the sample spans about 180,000 distinct CDR3 sequences, roughly 30% being singletons. Overall study results and limits: That most tumor T cells come from lymph nodes remained unproven. Most tumor T cells seemingly derive from lymph node, then expand in tumor.

Material: axillary lymph node tissue. The TCR sequence derives from a female donor with breast cancer. Some clones in this sample may be carry-over from other donors' samples.

The CDR3 sequence is CASSRLTSGGNTDTQFF. The CDR3, as DNA: TGCGCCAGCAGCCGATTGACTAGCGGGGGGAACACAGATACGCAGTTCTTC. The chain employs TRBV5-1 and TRBJ2-1, with 13 bases lining up with TRBD2. Germline V lookup: CDR1 SGHRS, CDR2 YFSETQ. V dropped 4 bases and J dropped 12; count of bases not matched to a gene: 16. CDR3 size: 17 residues.